This record concerns one TCR beta chain sequence. Its antigen remains unknown. The sample belongs to a study of cytomegalovirus exposure and HLA in healthy donors. The PCR contained 60 Vbeta and 13 Jbeta primers. The assay was immunoSEQ multiplex PCR, and TCRdb's table has in-frame clones only and misses some. The top ten clones hold 1% to 1.5% of a sample with about 140,000 clones, approximately 80% of them seen once. The study, taken as a whole, reports: A later analysis linked a missense variant in DCLRE1C to the trimming of TCR beta V and J genes. The listing of about 150 TCR beta chains classed them as cytomegalovirus-associated. Excluded were some V segments that proved indistinguishable, including TRBV6-2 and TRBV6-3.

V lost 6 bases to trimming and J lost 5 bases; unmatched junction nucleotides: 8. The CDR3 totals 15 residues. Germline lookup yields CDR1 SNHLY and CDR2 FYNNEI. This TCR came from a male donor in good health and CMV-seropositive. V is TRBV2 and J is TRBJ1-5, with 9 nucleotides matching TRBD1. The specimen was PBMCs. The CDR3 DNA is TGTGCCAGCAGCGCCGGGACAGGGACACATCAGCCCCAGCATTTT. Its protein product is CASSAGTGTHQPQHF.